This TCR beta chain was captured in a study of blood T cell repertoires in COVID-19. Study-level background: PBMCs, B-cell-depleted T cells, or T cells provided the cDNA or gDNA that made up the material.

Only in-frame clones appear in the TCRdb table, and some are missing; sequencing was by immunoSEQ multiplex PCR. The repertoire holds some 99,000 clones, with roughly 82% as singletons. This CDR3 is built from 17 residues. Germline V gene lookup returns CDR1 SGHRS and CDR2 YFSETQ. J gave up 2 bases and V 4 bases, and 9 bases lay outside the gene matches. The V gene is TRBV5-1, the J gene TRBJ2-1, with 10 bases identical to TRBD2. This sequence originates from a woman of 80 years or more with active or convalescent COVID-19. The sample comprised peripheral blood. CDR3 in DNA: TGCGCCAGCAGCCTCAGCGGGAGGGCCTCGGCCTACAATGAGCAGTTCTTC. Protein product: CASSLSGRASAYNEQFF.